This TCR beta chain derives from a study of T cell responses to AZD1222 COVID-19 vaccine. Study outcomes and limitations: Repertoires were obtained only post-peak T cell response.

TCRdb keeps only in-frame clones here, not all; method: immunoSEQ multiplex PCR. The sample contains 100,000 to 150,000 clones, roughly 92% of which appear only once. Germline values: CDR1 GTSNPN, CDR2 SVGIG (reference sequence). V lost 3 bases and J lost 3, with 11 bases in between. The length of the CDR3 is 14 residues. Notes on this clone: Its antigen is not known.

Specimen: peripheral blood, collected 28 days after the second AZD1222 dose. This clonotype was sampled from an adult who received the AZD1222 COVID-19 vaccine. The chain joins TRBV30 to TRBJ1-4, with TRBD1 as a possible D gene (6 bases). The CDR3, as DNA: TGTGCCTGGAGGGGGGCGGTGGCTAATGAAAAACTGTTTTTT. Its translation is CAWRGAVANEKLFF. Supplemented by reference TRBV30 and TRBJ1-4, the full variable domain reads SQTIHQWPATLVQPVGSPLSLECTVEGTSNPNLYWYRQAAGRGLQLLFYSVGIGQISSEVPQNLSASRPQDRQFILSSKKLLLSDSGFYLCAWRGAVANEKLFFGSGTQLSVL.